Listed below are T cell receptor beta chains from one sample, sequenced in a study of lymphopenia after photon versus proton radiotherapy. Assay: immunoSEQ multiplex PCR; the TCRdb copy retains only in-frame clones and omits some. Of tens of thousands of clones listed, about 86% were seen once; the top ten hold 9% to 12%. Material: peripheral blood, obtained from a patient treated with proton-based radiotherapy. The receptors were gathered from a woman aged 70-85 years with pancreatic cancer. Some clones in this sample may be carry-over from other donors' samples. Each CDR3 is given without its conserved first and last residue.

J	V	CDR3
TRBJ2-1	TRBV5-1	ASSLNFDSESSYNEQF
TRBJ1-5	TRBV7-9	ASSLALSDRQNQPQH
TRBJ2-1	TRBV11-2	ASSHRGDWGSYNEQF
TRBJ1-2	TRBV5-1	ASSVGQANGYT
TRBJ2-4	TRBV6-1	ASSEATGGMHIQY
TRBJ1-5	TRBV28	ASSLSGRGMSQPQH
TRBJ1-1	TRBV14	ASSQEMNTEAF
TRBJ2-3	TRBV4-1	ASSQVRLAGGGDTQY
TRBJ2-7	TRBV14	ASSDISGGFSGLQY
TRBJ2-3	TRBV10-2	ASSKPPGVSTDTQY
TRBJ1-2	TRBV19	ASMHAGARGYT
TRBJ2-5	TRBV5-5	ASSSWGEGTQY
TRBJ2-3	TRBV28	ASKPGPRTDTQY
TRBJ1-4	TRBV18	ASSPLSGGPRDEKLF
TRBJ2-1	TRBV5-5	ASSSTGRVNNEQF
TRBJ1-3	TRBV28	ASATWAVGGNTIY
TRBJ2-5	TRBV11-2	ASRNTETQY
TRBJ2-1	TRBV25-1	ASSDSGPKTYNEQF
TRBJ1-2	TRBV7-9	ASSLGDYLLGT
TRBJ2-1	TRBV5-6	ASSSRGVTSGRAGNEQF
TRBJ2-7	TRBV30	AWGLTYEQY
TRBJ1-5	TRBV6-5	ASRRTGRNQPQH
TRBJ2-2	TRBV7-9	ASSPPSGGTGELF
TRBJ1-1	TRBV30	AWRRGMMNTEAF
TRBJ1-4	TRBV9	ASSVDPGLSGGEKLF